The 12 T cell receptor beta chains below all came from one sample that was sequenced in a study of blood T cells in healthy people across ages (dated by TCRdb to 2013 to 2016). Libraries were built with 5' RACE. Sequenced using an Illumina HiSeq 2500. A second 7 to 11 cycle PCR used a sample-barcoded 5' primer and a J-beta primer mix. TCRdb's own reprocessing of the public reads used fastp at Q25 and MiXCR and kept productive beta chains. A single entry per CDR3 protein holds the most common genes and DNA from its merged rows. The sample profile shows about 1.4 million distinct CDR3 sequences; roughly 59% of them were found once. The ten largest make up 5% to 7% of the sample. Sequencing was performed on blood. The origin of the receptors is a man aged 18 to 35 in good health.

The V gene is TRBV5-1, the J gene TRBJ1-1; 7 bases are shared with TRBD1. Looked up from germline, CDR1 is SGHRS and CDR2 is YFSETQ. J gave up 1 base and V 2 bases, and 5 bases lay outside the gene matches. This CDR3 spans 15 amino acids. The CDR3 coding sequence is TGCGCCAGCAGCTTTTCCCAGGGGGGGAACACTGAAGCTTTCTTT. Amino acid sequence: CASSFSQGGNTEAFF.

This clonotype was recorded many times. The V gene is TRBV7-2, the J gene TRBJ2-3; D is possibly TRBD2 (6 bases). From germline, CDR1 is SGHTA and CDR2 FQGNSA. Trimming removed 1 base at V and 3 bases at J, with 11 bases between. The CDR3 has 15 amino acids. The CDR3 nucleotides read TGTGCCAGCAGCTTAGTTAGGGAGGATACAGATACGCAGTATTTT. Translated, it gives CASSLVREDTDTQYF.

V usage is TRBV20-1 and J usage is TRBJ2-2; 9 nucleotides agree with TRBD2. Germline V lookup: CDR1 DFQATT, CDR2 SNEGSKA (reference sequence). The CDR3 loop spans 20 amino acids. V was pared by 0 bases and J by 4 bases, with 18 bases of the junction left unmatched. As DNA, the CDR3 is TGCAGTGCTAGAGATACCACAAGCGGGGGGCCGCAAGTTGGCACCGGGGAGCTGTTTTTT. Amino acid sequence: CSARDTTSGGPQVGTGELFF.

The chain joins TRBV5-1 to TRBJ2-5; D gene uncertain. Germline V lookup: CDR1 SGHRS, CDR2 YFSETQ. This CDR3 has 13 amino acids. Deletions cut 4 bases from V and 3 bases from J, with 10 bases between. In nucleotides, the CDR3 is TGCGCCAGCAGCCCGAGATCCGAAGAGACCCAGTACTTC. It specifies CASSPRSEETQYF.

This sequence joins TRBV2 and TRBJ2-7, with 7 bases lining up with TRBD2. CDR1 is SNHLY, CDR2 FYNNEI, per germline. The V segment lost 7 bases and the J segment 0 bases; nucleotides outside the gene matches: 9. This CDR3 has 15 residues. In DNA, the CDR3 is TGTGCCAGCATGGGGAGGGAACGATCCTCCTACGAGCAGTACTTC. Translating gives CASMGRERSSYEQYF.

The gene calls are TRBV5-1 and TRBJ2-2; D is perhaps TRBD2 (5 bases). Germline assignment: CDR1 SGHRS and CDR2 YFSETQ. The CDR3 is made up of 16 amino acids. Deletions cut 1 base from V and 6 bases from J, with 16 bases between. The CDR3 sequence is CASSLFGSGIPGELFF. The CDR3 DNA reads TGCGCCAGCAGCTTGTTTGGGTCGGGAATTCCCGGGGAGCTGTTTTTT. The complete variable domain, with remaining parts taken from reference TRBV5-1 and TRBJ2-2, reads KAGVTQTPRYLIKTRGQQVTLSCSPISGHRSVSWYQQTPGQGLQFLFEYFSETQRNKGNFPGRFSGRQFSNSRSEMNVSTLELGDSALYLCASSLFGSGIPGELFFGEGSRLTVL.

This chain links TRBV6-1 with TRBJ2-7, with TRBD2 identical over 13 bases. The J call may not be correct, given that the DNA end is closer to TRBJ2-5. The CDR3 extends over 15 amino acids. Per germline, CDR1 MNHNS and CDR2 SASEGT. CDR3 DNA: TGTGCCAGCAGTGAAACTAGCGGGAGGGCGGAGACCCAGTACTTC. This sequence encodes CASSETSGRAETQYF.

This clonotype has just a few counts. V gene TRBV25-1 combines with J gene TRBJ2-5; D gene unclear. Germline-derived CDR1 and CDR2 are MGHDK and SYGVNS. V gave up 5 bases and J gave up 4 bases, with 8 bases separating them. This CDR3 is built from 12 residues. The CDR3: CASSRQRETQYF. The CDR3 nucleotides are TGTGCCAGCAGTCGGCAGAGAGAGACCCAGTACTTC.

The chain links TRBV29-1 to TRBJ2-4; 7 nucleotides match TRBD1. V lost 4 bases and J lost 4; bases outside the gene matches: 16. The V gene's germline CDR1 is SQVTM and CDR2 ANQGSEA. This CDR3 contains 17 residues. DNA of the CDR3: TGCAGCGTTGGGGAACTCCTGACAGGGCTAGCTAAAAACATTCAGTACTTC. This gives the protein CSVGELLTGLAKNIQYF.

The chain recombines TRBV6-5 with TRBJ2-1; 9 positions match TRBD1. V shed 2 bases, J shed 14 bases, and the junction held 1 base outside the gene matches. This CDR3 has 11 amino acids. The germline gives CDR1 MNHEY, CDR2 SVGAGI. Here the CDR3 reads CASSYGDREFF. The CDR3, as DNA: TGTGCCAGCAGTTACGGGGACAGGGAGTTCTTC.

CDR3 sequence reads: CASRSSWGYNEQFF. The CDR3 DNA sequence: TGTGCCAGCAGGTCCTCCTGGGGCTACAATGAGCAGTTCTTC. The V and J genes are TRBV7-9 and TRBJ2-1; D unresolved. V lost 6 bases and J lost 3, with 12 bases in between. The CDR3 is 14 residues long. Germline loops: CDR1 SEHNR, CDR2 FQNEAQ (reference sequence).

The gene calls are TRBV27 and TRBJ1-2; 7 bases fit TRBD1. V lost 6 bases, J lost 1 base, and 8 bases stayed unmatched. The CDR3 is made up of 15 amino acids. In germline, CDR1 is MNHEY, CDR2 SMNVEV (reference sequence). The CDR3 region is CASRPTGRHNYGYTF. The CDR3 region has the DNA TGTGCCAGCAGGCCGACAGGGCGACATAACTATGGCTACACCTTC.